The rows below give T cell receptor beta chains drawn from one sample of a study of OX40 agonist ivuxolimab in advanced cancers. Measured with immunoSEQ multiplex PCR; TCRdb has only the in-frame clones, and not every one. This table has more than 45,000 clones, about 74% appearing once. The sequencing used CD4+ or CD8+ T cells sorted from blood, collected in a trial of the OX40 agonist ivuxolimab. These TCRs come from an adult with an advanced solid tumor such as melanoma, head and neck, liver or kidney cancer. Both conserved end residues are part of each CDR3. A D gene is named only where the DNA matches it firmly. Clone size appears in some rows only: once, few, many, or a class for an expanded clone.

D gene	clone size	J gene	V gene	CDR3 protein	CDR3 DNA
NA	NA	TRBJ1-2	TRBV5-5	CASSLDRSPTYGYTF	TGTGCCAGCAGCTTGGACCGTAGCCCCACCTATGGCTACACCTTC
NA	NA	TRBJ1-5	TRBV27	CASSRPTRDKVSNQPQHF	TGTGCCAGCAGCCGCCCTACTCGGGACAAGGTTAGCAATCAGCCCCAGCATTTT
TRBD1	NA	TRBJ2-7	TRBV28	CASSFLPGQGSEQYF	TGTGCCAGCAGTTTTTTACCGGGACAGGGGTCCGAGCAGTACTTC
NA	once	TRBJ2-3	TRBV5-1	CASSLAGEGTDTQYF	TGCGCCAGCAGCTTGGCCGGAGAGGGCACAGATACGCAGTATTTT
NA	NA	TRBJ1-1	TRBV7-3	CASSLSMNTEAFF	TGTGCCAGCAGCTTAAGCATGAACACTGAAGCTTTCTTT
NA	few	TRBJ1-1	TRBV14	CASSQDKGQLNTEAFF	TGTGCCAGCAGCCAAGATAAAGGACAGTTGAACACTGAAGCTTTCTTT
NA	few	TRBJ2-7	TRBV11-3	CASSLVGESEQYF	TGTGCCAGCAGCTTAGTCGGTGAAAGCGAGCAGTACTTC
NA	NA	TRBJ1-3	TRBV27	CASSLRGGSTGNTIYF	TGTGCCAGCAGTTTAAGGGGGGGGTCGACTGGAAACACCATATATTTT
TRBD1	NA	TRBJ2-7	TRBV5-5	CASSFLRDSSYEQYF	TGTGCCAGCAGCTTTCTCCGGGACAGCTCCTACGAGCAGTACTTC
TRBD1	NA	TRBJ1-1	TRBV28	CASSFGGQLYTEAFF	TGTGCCAGCAGTTTTGGGGGACAGCTCTACACTGAAGCTTTCTTT
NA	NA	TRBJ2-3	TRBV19	CATRARESPTDTQYF	TGTGCCACTCGAGCCAGGGAATCCCCAACAGATACGCAGTATTTT
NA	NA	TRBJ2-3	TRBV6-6	CASSSSGQADTQYF	TGTGCCAGCAGTTCGAGCGGGCAGGCAGATACGCAGTATTTT
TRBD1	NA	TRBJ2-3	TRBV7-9	CASSSRGYTDTQYF	TGTGCCAGCAGCAGCAGGGGGTACACAGATACGCAGTATTTT
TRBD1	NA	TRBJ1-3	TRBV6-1	CASRRQGSLGNTIYF	TGTGCCAGCAGGCGACAGGGGTCCCTTGGAAACACCATATATTTT
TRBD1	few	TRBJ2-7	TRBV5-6	CASSLEGGRYEQYF	TGTGCCAGCAGCTTGGAAGGGGGCCGCTACGAGCAGTACTTC
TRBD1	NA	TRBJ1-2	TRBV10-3	CAIRGQNYGYTF	TGTGCCATCAGGGGACAGAACTATGGCTACACCTTC
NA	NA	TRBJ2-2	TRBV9	CASSPGTVNTGELFF	TGTGCCAGCAGCCCCGGGACGGTGAACACCGGGGAGCTGTTTTTT
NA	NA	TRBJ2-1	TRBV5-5	CASSLDPRGFGNEQFF	TGTGCCAGCAGCTTGGACCCCAGGGGCTTTGGCAATGAGCAGTTCTTC
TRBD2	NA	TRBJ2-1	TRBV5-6	CASSKSGIGPREQFF	TGTGCCAGCAGCAAAAGCGGGATAGGGCCACGTGAGCAGTTCTTC
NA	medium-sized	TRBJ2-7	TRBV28	CASSSVLDRVAYEQYF	TGTGCCAGCAGCTCCGTTCTGGACAGAGTAGCCTACGAGCAGTACTTC
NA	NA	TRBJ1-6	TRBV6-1	CASSEEPGHRYNSPLHF	TGTGCCAGCAGTGAGGAACCGGGACACAGATATAATTCACCCCTCCACTTT
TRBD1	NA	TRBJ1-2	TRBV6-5	CASSGRRTGEYGYTF	TGTGCCAGCAGTGGAAGACGGACAGGGGAGTATGGCTACACCTTC
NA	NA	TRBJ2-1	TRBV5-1	CASSLSLHEQFF	TGCGCCAGCAGCTTGTCACTCCATGAGCAGTTCTTC
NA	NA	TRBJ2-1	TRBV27	CASDNLRGSYNEQFF	TGTGCCAGCGACAACCTCAGGGGATCCTACAATGAGCAGTTCTTC
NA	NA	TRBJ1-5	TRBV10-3	CAISESRAGAINQPQHF	TGTGCCATCAGTGAGTCGAGGGCAGGGGCGATCAATCAGCCCCAGCATTTT